This T cell receptor beta chain was identified during a study of T cells in Graves' hyperthyroidism and ophthalmopathy. RNA transcripts served as the template for amplifying TCR beta CDR3 regions. Primed by the HTBI set, a first-round RT-PCR was run on the TCR CDR3. MiXCR, run by TCRdb on the multiplex PCR reads, gives a single entry per CDR3 protein. The sample lists fewer than 200,000 distinct CDR3 sequences, about 9.4% seen once, with over 20% in the top ten. The CDR3 contains 15 residues. In germline, CDR1 is SEHNR, CDR2 FQNEAQ (reference sequence). V shed 8 bases, J shed 3 bases, and the junction held 11 bases outside the gene matches.

The chain links TRBV7-9 to TRBJ2-3, with 7 positions matching TRBD2. The sample consisted of blood. This TCR was sampled from a woman aged 18-29 years with Graves' hyperthyroidism that later progressed to Graves' ophthalmopathy. For the CDR3, the DNA is TGTGCCAGCGGAGCCGGGGGGATGGGGACAGATACGCAGTATTTT. As protein: CASGAGGMGTDTQYF.